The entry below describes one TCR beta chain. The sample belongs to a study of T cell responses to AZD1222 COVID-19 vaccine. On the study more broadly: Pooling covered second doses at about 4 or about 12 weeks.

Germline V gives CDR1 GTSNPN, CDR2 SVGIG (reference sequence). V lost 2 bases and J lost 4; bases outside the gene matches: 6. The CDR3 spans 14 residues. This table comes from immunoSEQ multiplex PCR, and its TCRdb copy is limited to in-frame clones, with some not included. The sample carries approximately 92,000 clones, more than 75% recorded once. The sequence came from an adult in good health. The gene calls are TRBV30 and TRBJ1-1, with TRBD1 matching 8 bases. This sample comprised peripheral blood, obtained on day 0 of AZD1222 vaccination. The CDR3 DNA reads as TGTGCCTGGAGTCTAACAGGGGGTCCCACTGAAGCTTTCTTT. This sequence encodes CAWSLTGGPTEAFF. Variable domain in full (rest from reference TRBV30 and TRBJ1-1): SQTIHQWPATLVQPVGSPLSLECTVEGTSNPNLYWYRQAAGRGLQLLFYSVGIGQISSEVPQNLSASRPQDRQFILSSKKLLLSDSGFYLCAWSLTGGPTEAFFGQGTRLTVV.